These T cell receptor beta chains were read from a single sample in a study of blood T cell repertoires in COVID-19. TCRdb's copy holds only in-frame clones and misses some; the assay was immunoSEQ multiplex PCR. The sample yields roughly 190,000 clones, 75% to 85% seen once. Sequencing used peripheral blood. Receptors were obtained from a man aged 60 to 69 with acute or convalescent COVID-19. The CDR3 runs from the conserved cysteine through the conserved F or W. The D gene is left open where the match is weak. Clone size is stated in some rows and not others, as once, few, many or a class when expanded.

V gene: TRBV4-3; clone size: NA; J gene: TRBJ1-4; D gene: TRBD1; CDR3 protein: CASSQDGQGGEKLFF; CDR3 DNA: TGCGCCAGCAGCCAAGATGGGCAGGGGGGCGAAAAACTGTTTTTT
V gene: TRBV5-4; clone size: once; J gene: TRBJ2-1; D gene: NA; CDR3 protein: CASSSGEYGTGEQFF; CDR3 DNA: TGTGCCAGCAGCTCGGGGGAATACGGTACGGGTGAGCAGTTCTTC
V gene: TRBV7-9; clone size: NA; J gene: TRBJ2-7; D gene: NA; CDR3 protein: CASSPQSYEQYF; CDR3 DNA: TGTGCCAGCAGCCCGCAGTCCTACGAGCAGTACTTC
V gene: TRBV12-1; clone size: NA; J gene: TRBJ2-1; D gene: NA; CDR3 protein: CASSFVAGGLDEQFF; CDR3 DNA: TGTGCCAGCAGCTTTGTGGCGGGGGGGCTGGATGAGCAGTTCTTC
V gene: TRBV20-1; clone size: NA; J gene: TRBJ2-3; D gene: NA; CDR3 protein: CSVYTDTQYF; CDR3 DNA: TGCAGTGTATACACAGATACGCAGTATTTT
V gene: TRBV4-1; clone size: NA; J gene: TRBJ2-4; D gene: NA; CDR3 protein: CASSQGGARAVAKNIQYF; CDR3 DNA: TGCGCCAGCAGCCAAGGCGGGGCGAGGGCAGTAGCCAAAAACATTCAGTACTTC
V gene: TRBV13; clone size: few; J gene: TRBJ1-3; D gene: NA; CDR3 protein: CASSLTQGPFSGNTIYF; CDR3 DNA: TGTGCCAGCAGCTTAACCCAGGGCCCCTTCTCTGGAAACACCATATATTTT
V gene: TRBV12-3/TRBV12-4; clone size: NA; J gene: TRBJ1-1; D gene: TRBD1; CDR3 protein: CASSGTGLTEAFF; CDR3 DNA: TGTGCCAGCAGTGGGACAGGCCTCACTGAAGCTTTCTTT
V gene: TRBV4-1; clone size: NA; J gene: TRBJ1-1; D gene: NA; CDR3 protein: CASSPLSGVEAFF; CDR3 DNA: TGCGCCAGCAGCCCGCTGTCAGGGGTTGAAGCTTTCTTT
V gene: TRBV6-5; clone size: few; J gene: TRBJ1-3; D gene: NA; CDR3 protein: CASITDNSGNTIYF; CDR3 DNA: TGTGCCAGCATTACAGATAACTCTGGAAACACCATATATTTT